Each of the 12 T cell receptor beta chains below was sequenced from the same sample in a study of T cell clonality in common variable immunodeficiency. The protocol was immunoSEQ multiplex PCR, while the TCRdb copy is restricted to in-frame clones and leaves out a portion. This repertoire lists some 43,000 clones without singletons; 2.1% sits in the top ten. Sequencing was performed on peripheral blood mononuclear cells. These receptors were obtained from a person between 18 and 75 years old in good health.

At least ten counts were recorded for this clone. Read sequence stops 3 residues before the CDR3 end, and the germline J gene provides the missing end. The genes are TRBV5-1 and TRBJ1-1, with a tentative D call TRBD1 (5 bases). This CDR3 is built from 13 residues. Germline values: CDR1 SGHRS, CDR2 YFSETQ. V gave up 0 bases and J gave up 5 bases, with 8 bases separating them. The CDR3 loop is CASSLGTTTEAFF. The sequenced CDR3 bases are TGCGCCAGCAGCTTGGGGACAACGACTGAA.

This clone was observed at least ten times. Read coverage stops 3 residues before the CDR3 terminus; the germline J gene supplies the remainder. Other DNA sequences within the sample encode an identical CDR3. V gene TRBV19 combines with J gene TRBJ1-3, with a possible D match to TRBD1 (5 bases). The CDR3 runs 17 residues. Trimming took off 1 base at V and 0 bases at J, with 13 bases between the two ends. Germline V gene sequence: CDR1 LNHDA, CDR2 SQIVND (reference sequence). CDR3 amino acids: CASSIGPQGGSGNTIYF. CDR3 bases read: TGTGCCAGTAGTATAGGGCCCCAGGGTGGCTCTGGAAACACC.

In this sample, this clone turned up many times. Read sequence stops 3 residues before the CDR3 end, and the germline J gene provides the missing end. V is TRBV20-1 and J is TRBJ1-2, with 8 bases fitting TRBD1. Germline trimming cut 7 bases from V and 7 bases from J; bases unmatched to any gene: 8. Germline values: CDR1 DFQATT, CDR2 SNEGSKA (reference sequence). This CDR3 spans 12 amino acids. The CDR3 loop reads CSVIQGAGGYTF. The DNA read from the CDR3 is TGCAGTGTTATCCAGGGGGCCGGTGGC.

In its sample, this clone was seen many times. The sequenced fragment ends 3 residues before the CDR3 boundary, so the rest is inferred from the germline J gene. The chain carries TRBV20-1 and TRBJ2-4; tentative D call: TRBD1 (6 bases). V was trimmed by 6 bases and J by 6 bases, leaving 21 bases between them. Germline-derived CDR1 and CDR2 are DFQATT and SNEGSKA (reference sequence). The CDR3 runs 15 residues. The CDR3 spells CSASGVGTRTNIQYF. The part of the CDR3 DNA that was read is TGCAGTGCAAGTGGGGTAGGGACACGGACAAACATT.

This clone has a count of ten or more. The read comes to an end 3 residues before the CDR3 does, leaving the germline J gene to fill in the end. V is TRBV7-6 and J is TRBJ2-3; 14 nucleotides align to TRBD2. The CDR3 spans 16 residues. In germline, CDR1 is SGHVS, CDR2 FNYEAQ. V shed 5 bases and J 1 base; nucleotides not matched to a gene: 2. The covered CDR3 bases are TGTGCCAGCAGCGCGACTAGCGGGGGGGGCACAGATACG. This translates into CASSATSGGGTDT. The whole CDR3 protein is CASSATSGGGTDTQYF.

This clone was seen at least ten times. The read halts 3 residues ahead of the CDR3 end, with the missing end drawn from the germline J gene. This chain links TRBV18 with TRBJ2-7, with D perhaps matching TRBD2 (5 bases). CDR1 and CDR2 from the germline V gene are KGHSH and LQKENI. V gave up 0 bases and J gave up 3 bases, with 15 bases separating them. The CDR3 is 16 amino acids. Partial CDR3 DNA: TGTGCCAGCTCACCACCGGTCGGGGAAGGGATCTACGAG. This sequence encodes CASSPPVGEGIYE. The entire CDR3 protein reads CASSPPVGEGIYEQYF.

This clone was counted many times. The missing CDR3 end, 3 residues past where the read stops, is filled in from the germline J gene. This chain connects TRBV7-9 to TRBJ1-2; D perhaps matches TRBD1 (5 bases). The germline V gene encodes CDR1 SEHNR and CDR2 FQNEAQ (reference sequence). Between the trimmed V and J ends, which lost 5 bases and 4 bases, there was a span of 14 bases. This CDR3 has 14 residues. The CDR3 sequence is CASSPLQAAYGYTF. The covered CDR3 bases are TGTGCCAGCAGCCCCCTACAGGCGGCCTATGGC.

This clone has a count of ten or more. The read falls 3 residues short of the CDR3 end, and the missing part is taken from the germline J gene. The genes are TRBV2 and TRBJ1-2; maybe TRBD1 (6 bases). V shed 1 base and J shed 2 bases, with 8 bases lying between them. Germline V CDR1 and CDR2: SNHLY, FYNNEI. CDR3 length equals 14 residues. CDR3 in amino acids: CASSEDRGNYGYTF. CDR3 DNA, as far as it was read: TGTGCCAGCAGTGAAGATAGGGGGAACTATGGC.

This clone was seen at least ten times. The read comes to an end 3 residues before the CDR3 does, leaving the germline J gene to fill in the end. This rearrangement joins TRBV19 to TRBJ2-3, with 14 positions matching TRBD2. CDR3 size: 21 residues. V lost 4 bases and J lost 1; bases outside the gene matches: 16. The germline gives CDR1 LNHDA, CDR2 SQIVND (reference sequence). CDR3 DNA, as far as it was read: TGTGCCAGTAGTAGGGTAGTTATGGGGACTAGCGGGAGATGGGGCACAGATACG. This codes for CASSRVVMGTSGRWGTDT. The whole CDR3 sequence reads CASSRVVMGTSGRWGTDTQYF.

This clone appeared many times. The read is 3 residues too short to cover the CDR3 end, so that end is filled in from the germline J gene. The rearrangement uses TRBV5-1 and TRBJ2-1; 7 bases are shared with TRBD2. This CDR3 comprises 18 residues. Germline assignment: CDR1 SGHRS and CDR2 YFSETQ. V lost 0 bases to trimming and J lost 0 bases; unmatched junction nucleotides: 9. The CDR3: CASSLGAGRGISYNEQFF. Incomplete CDR3 DNA: TGCGCCAGCAGCTTGGGAGCGGGGCGGGGCATCTCCTACAATGAG.

Regarding this clone: The CDR3 is cut off 3 residues early in the read; its end comes from the germline J gene. The chain combines TRBV10-2 with TRBJ1-4; D is perhaps TRBD1 (6 bases). The CDR3 consists of 14 residues. Germline V CDR1 and CDR2: WSHSY, SAAADI. The V end was cut by 6 bases, the J end by 8 bases, with 16 bases between. The sequenced part of the CDR3 DNA is TGCGCCAGCAGAGAGGACAGTATAGAGGAAAAA. As protein: CASREDSIEEK. The full CDR3 is CASREDSIEEKLFF.

This clone was observed many times. The read is 3 residues too short to cover the CDR3 end, so that end is filled in from the germline J gene. The chain joins TRBV20-1 to TRBJ2-7; the match to TRBD2 covers 9 bases. Germline CDR1 reads DFQATT; CDR2 reads SNEGSKA (reference sequence). There are 14 residues in the CDR3. Trimming removed 3 bases from V and 0 bases from J; junction bases left unmatched: 3. Here the CDR3 reads CSASPTSGSYEQYF. Partial CDR3 DNA: TGCAGTGCTAGCCCGACTAGCGGCTCCTACGAG.